These 25 T cell receptor beta chains were sequenced from one sample in a study of T cell responses to AZD1222 COVID-19 vaccine. Profiling relied on immunoSEQ multiplex PCR, and the TCRdb table lists in-frame clones only, not all of them. The sample holds approximately 70,000 clones, 86% seen once. The sample in question was peripheral blood, obtained on day 0 of AZD1222 vaccination. These receptors came from an adult in good health.

The chain recombines TRBV4-2 with TRBJ2-5, with 10 nucleotides matching TRBD2. Trimming took 5 bases from V and 3 from J; bases not matched to a gene: 3. Germline V lookup: CDR1 LGHNA, CDR2 YNFKEQ. The length of the CDR3 is 14 residues. Written as DNA, the CDR3 is TGTGCCAGCAGCAAGAGCGGGGGGGAAGAGACCCAGTACTTC. Its protein product is CASSKSGGEETQYF.

V usage is TRBV27 and J usage is TRBJ2-1; TRBD1 agrees at 7 bases. J gave up 1 base and V 2 bases, and 8 bases lay outside the gene matches. Germline CDR1 and CDR2: MNHEY and SMNVEV (reference sequence). The CDR3 runs 17 residues. The CDR3 loop is CASSLRGPDLSYNEQFF. CDR3 nucleotide sequence: TGTGCCAGCAGTTTAAGGGGGCCCGACCTATCCTACAATGAGCAGTTCTTC.

J is TRBJ2-5 and V is TRBV3-1 (or the pseudogene TRBV3-2), with 8 bases fitting TRBD2. The CDR3 consists of 16 residues. With 3 bases clipped from V and 5 bases from J, the junction kept 11 bases outside the gene matches. CDR1 and CDR2 from the germline V gene are LGHDT and YNNKEL (reference sequence). CDR3 nucleotides: TGTGCCAGCAGCCAGGACGGAGCGGGGGTAGGGGAGACCCAGTACTTC. Amino acid sequence: CASSQDGAGVGETQYF.

The rearrangement joins TRBV4-3 to TRBJ1-2; tentative D call: TRBD1 (6 bases). CDR1 is LGHNA, CDR2 YSLEER, per germline. The CDR3 sequence is 12 residues long. V gave up 9 bases and J gave up 4 bases, with 12 bases separating them. The CDR3 is CASPRGLYGYTF. The CDR3, as DNA: TGCGCCAGTCCCAGGGGCCTCTATGGCTACACCTTC.

CDR3 sequence reads: CASSLEGYRNTIYF. CDR3 bases: TGTGCCAGCAGCTTGGAGGGGTATCGAAACACCATATATTTT. The chain uses TRBV5-6 and TRBJ1-3, with D tentatively TRBD1 (5 bases). V lost 0 bases and J 5 bases, leaving 9 bases between the germline ends. CDR1 SGHDT and CDR2 YYEEEE come from the germline V gene. This CDR3 region has 14 residues.

The chain combines TRBV12-3 or TRBV12-4 with TRBJ2-2; TRBD1 is a possible D gene (6 bases). The CDR3 length is 13 residues. V gave up 4 bases and J gave up 7 bases, with 10 bases separating them. DNA for the CDR3: TGTGCCAGCAGTTGGGGGCAGAACGGGGAGCTGTTTTTT. Protein product: CASSWGQNGELFF.

The chain recombines TRBV5-1 with TRBJ1-4; unclear D gene. Trimming shortened V by 0 bases and J by 3 bases, and 3 bases separated the two germline ends. The CDR3 loop spans 13 amino acids. Germline CDR1 and CDR2: SGHRS and YFSETQ. The CDR3 here is CASSLEANEKLFF. In DNA, the CDR3 is TGCGCCAGCAGCTTGGAAGCTAATGAAAAACTGTTTTTT.

This clone was picked up one time. This chain links TRBV6-5 with TRBJ1-5; 7 bases are a match to TRBD1. Unmatched junction bases numbered 7, after V lost 6 bases and J lost 5 bases. Germline V gives CDR1 MNHEY, CDR2 SVGAGI. This CDR3 is 14 amino acids long. This CDR3 is CASRTDRVDQPQHF. The CDR3 bases are TGTGCCAGCAGGACCGACAGGGTGGATCAGCCCCAGCATTTT.

The V call is TRBV18, the J call TRBJ2-7, with D unresolved. The CDR3 is made up of 15 amino acids. CDR1 is KGHSH and CDR2 is LQKENI in the germline V gene. V lost 3 bases and J lost 0, with 12 bases in between. The CDR3 sequence is CASSPPDRSSYEQYF. The CDR3 nucleotides read TGTGCCAGCTCACCTCCGGACCGAAGCTCCTACGAGCAGTACTTC.

The chain has TRBV6-5 and TRBJ1-1; D is uncertain. The length of the CDR3 is 13 residues. Germline values: CDR1 MNHEY, CDR2 SVGAGI. V dropped 4 bases and J dropped 4 bases, with 10 bases sitting between them. CDR3 loop: CASSSNEGTEAFF. The DNA for the CDR3 is TGTGCCAGCAGTTCCAACGAAGGCACTGAAGCTTTCTTT.

J is TRBJ1-6 and V is TRBV5-4, with 10 bases matching TRBD1. Germline CDR1 SGHNT, CDR2 YYREEE (reference sequence). This CDR3 is built from 16 residues. V lost 4 bases and J lost 10; bases outside the gene matches: 11. The CDR3 nucleotides are TGTGCCAGCAGCACGACGGACAGGGGGTTGTGGTCACCCCTCCACTTT. Encoded protein: CASSTTDRGLWSPLHF.

This chain uses TRBV20-1 with TRBJ2-1, with unresolved D. Between the trimmed V and J ends, which lost 6 bases and 10 bases, there was a span of 13 bases. The CDR3 spans 11 residues. Per the germline V gene, CDR1 is DFQATT and CDR2 is SNEGSKA (reference sequence). The CDR3 DNA follows: TGCAGTGCGCGGCCTAATGAGGAGCAGTTCTTC. Its translation is CSARPNEEQFF.

This clone was detected a few times. The J gene is TRBJ1-6, the V gene TRBV7-8, with 10 bases that match TRBD1. Germline V gene sequence: CDR1 SGHVS, CDR2 FQNEAQ. The CDR3 covers 16 residues. The V segment lost 1 base and the J segment 9 bases; nucleotides outside the gene matches: 6. CDR3 in DNA: TGTGCCAGCAGCTTAGAGGTTCGGGACAGGGGTTCACCCCTCCACTTT. Translation: CASSLEVRDRGSPLHF.

The genes are TRBV19 and TRBJ2-2; TRBD1 matches 9 bases. The germline V gene encodes CDR1 LNHDA and CDR2 SQIVND (reference sequence). The CDR3 is 15 amino acids. Germline trimming cut 6 bases from V and 7 bases from J; bases unmatched to any gene: 9. CDR3 nucleotide sequence: TGTGCCAGTAGCTCACAGGGGGCGTTTGGCGGGGAGCTGTTTTTT. Amino acids: CASSSQGAFGGELFF.

The chain links TRBV20-1 to TRBJ1-2, with TRBD1 as a possible D gene (5 bases). CDR3 length equals 13 residues. Germline V gene sequence: CDR1 DFQATT, CDR2 SNEGSKA (reference sequence). The ends were cut back, 3 bases at V and 1 base at J, with 9 bases in the middle. The CDR3 sequence: CSASMGLNYGYTF. CDR3 nucleotide sequence: TGCAGTGCTAGTATGGGGCTTAACTATGGCTACACCTTC.

The chain carries TRBV7-9 and TRBJ2-7; D unresolved. This CDR3 is 11 amino acids long. V lost 4 bases and J lost 3, with 4 bases in between. Germline-derived CDR1 and CDR2 are SEHNR and FQNEAQ (reference sequence). Here the CDR3 reads CASSSLYEQYF. CDR3 sequence (DNA): TGTGCCAGCAGCTCTCTCTACGAGCAGTACTTC.

The CDR3: CASSPGQEETQYF. The CDR3 DNA reads as TGTGCCAGCAGCCCGGGACAGGAGGAGACCCAGTACTTC. This chain links TRBV7-3 with TRBJ2-5, with 8 bases that match TRBD1. The CDR3 is 13 amino acids. Germline CDR1 reads SGHTA; CDR2 reads FQGTGA. J was trimmed by 5 bases and V by 5 bases; bases with no gene match: 4.

This sequence joins TRBV3-1 (or the pseudogene TRBV3-2) and TRBJ1-1; no clear D. V was trimmed by 5 bases and J by 5 bases, leaving 6 bases between them. The CDR3 covers 11 residues. CDR1 and CDR2 (germline): LGHDT, YNNKEL (reference sequence). The DNA of the CDR3 is TGTGCCAGCAGCTTCAAGACTGAAGCTTTCTTT. This sequence encodes CASSFKTEAFF.

The CDR3 DNA reads TGTGCCACCAGCAGAGATCCCCAGGGCAACACTGAAGCTTTCTTT. Protein product: CATSRDPQGNTEAFF. V usage is TRBV15 and J usage is TRBJ1-1; D is possibly TRBD1 (5 bases). From germline, CDR1 is LNHNV and CDR2 YYDKDF (reference sequence). This CDR3 spans 15 amino acids. Trimming took 0 bases from V and 2 from J, leaving 10 bases between them. The full variable domain, completed using reference TRBV15 and TRBJ1-1, is DAMVIQNPRYQVTQFGKPVTLSCSQTLNHNVMYWYQQKSSQAPKLLFHYYDKDFNNEADTPDNFQSRRPNTSFCFLDIRSPGLGDTAMYLCATSRDPQGNTEAFFGQGTRLTVV.

The rearrangement uses TRBV28 and TRBJ2-7; D possibly corresponds to TRBD2 (5 bases). CDR1 MDHEN and CDR2 SYDVKM come from the germline V gene. V was cut by 6 bases and J by 1 base, with 13 bases left in between. This CDR3 is 14 amino acids long. The CDR3 loop reads CASSPGELSYEQYF. The CDR3 region has the DNA TGTGCCAGCAGCCCCGGGGAGTTGTCCTACGAGCAGTACTTC.

The J gene is TRBJ2-5, the V gene TRBV19; tentative D call: TRBD2 (6 bases). The CDR3 sequence is 16 residues long. The V gene lost 7 bases and the J gene lost 4 bases, with 22 bases spanning the gap. Looked up from germline, CDR1 is LNHDA and CDR2 is SQIVND (reference sequence). CDR3 region: CASTSRGSGVGETQYF. CDR3 in DNA: TGTGCCAGTACTAGTCGGGGCTCGGGAGTGGGAGAGACCCAGTACTTC.

CDR3 DNA: TGTGCCAGCAGGACCGGGACTTTGCTGGGGGGTGAGCAGTTCTTC. It specifies CASRTGTLLGGEQFF. The J gene is TRBJ2-1, the V gene TRBV27, with D possibly matching TRBD2 (6 bases). The CDR3 loop spans 15 amino acids. The germline CDR1 and CDR2 sequences are MNHEY and SMNVEV (reference sequence). Deletions cut 6 bases from V and 9 bases from J, with 21 bases between.

The table lists this clone with many counts. Additional DNA sequences in this sample encode the identical CDR3. This chain joins TRBV18 and TRBJ1-5; 7 bases agree with TRBD1. CDR1 KGHSH and CDR2 LQKENI come from the germline V gene. The V segment lost 3 bases and the J segment 0 bases; nucleotides outside the gene matches: 2. This CDR3 region has 15 residues. CDR3 sequence: CASSPGTDSNQPQHF. In DNA form, the CDR3 reads TGTGCCAGCTCACCCGGGACAGATAGCAATCAGCCCCAGCATTTT.

The rearrangement uses TRBV6-5 and TRBJ1-6, with 8 bases aligning to TRBD1. Germline CDR1 MNHEY, CDR2 SVGAGI. The J segment lost 10 bases and the V segment lost 0 bases, leaving 8 bases of the junction unmatched. The CDR3 length is 16 residues. The CDR3 is CASSYSVPSGGSPLHF. In DNA form, the CDR3 reads TGTGCCAGCAGTTACTCGGTCCCATCAGGGGGCTCACCCCTCCACTTT.

The V call is TRBV6-5, the J call TRBJ2-2; tentatively, D is TRBD1 or TRBD2 (7 bases each). Germline assignment: CDR1 MNHEY and CDR2 SVGAGI. The CDR3 loop spans 15 amino acids. With 11 bases removed from V and 2 bases from J, the gap between germline ends came to 18 bases. The CDR3 sequence: CAVGGGTDNTGELFF. The CDR3 region has the DNA TGTGCCGTGGGAGGGGGGACAGACAACACCGGGGAGCTGTTTTTT.